This passage covers 32 T cell receptor beta chains from one sample sequenced in a study of blood T cell repertoires in COVID-19. Some clones are missing from TCRdb's copy, which holds only in-frame ones; the method was immunoSEQ multiplex PCR. The sample lists about 280,000 clones, around 90% occurring once. Sample: peripheral blood. These receptors were collected from a man aged 18 to 30 with active or convalescent COVID-19.

This chain links TRBV18 with TRBJ1-5, with D tentatively TRBD1 (6 bases). The CDR3 covers 13 residues. Looked up from germline, CDR1 is KGHSH and CDR2 is LQKENI. Deletions cut 5 bases from V and 7 bases from J, with 12 bases between. CDR3 nucleotide sequence: TGTGCCAGCTCAAATCAACAGGGCCAGCCCCAGCATTTT. Its protein is CASSNQQGQPQHF. The whole variable domain, filled in from reference TRBV18 and TRBJ1-5, reads NAGVMQNPRHLVRRRGQEARLRCSPMKGHSHVYWYRQLPEEGLKFMVYLQKENIIDESGMPKERFSAEFPKEGPSILRIQQVVRGDSAAYFCASSNQQGQPQHFGDGTRLSIL.

The chain uses TRBV18 and TRBJ1-4; TRBD1 agrees at 7 bases. In germline, CDR1 is KGHSH, CDR2 LQKENI. This CDR3 contains 15 residues. V lost 3 bases and J lost 3; bases outside the gene matches: 4. CDR3 residues: CASSPRGLSNEKLFF. The CDR3 nucleotides read TGTGCCAGCTCACCCAGGGGGTTGTCTAATGAAAAACTGTTTTTT.

The gene calls are TRBV9 and TRBJ2-2, with D maybe TRBD1 (6 bases). The V and J ends lost 10 bases and 1 base respectively, with 11 bases between them. Germline V CDR1 and CDR2: SGDLS, YYNGEE. CDR3 length: 13 residues. The CDR3 reads CASRGENTGELFF. The CDR3, as DNA: TGTGCCTCCAGGGGCGAGAACACCGGGGAGCTGTTTTTT.

The chain is built from TRBV9 and TRBJ2-7; TRBD2 is a possible D gene (5 bases). The CDR3 covers 14 residues. V was clipped by 3 bases and J by 2 bases, with 12 bases between them. Germline V gene lookup returns CDR1 SGDLS and CDR2 YYNGEE. CDR3 coding DNA: TGTGCCAGCAGCGCTGGGAGTGGGCCCTACGAGCAGTACTTC. Translated: CASSAGSGPYEQYF.

The V gene is TRBV18, the J gene TRBJ2-1; no clear D gene. CDR1 and CDR2 (germline): KGHSH, LQKENI. The V end lost 5 bases, the J end lost 3 bases, and 11 bases lay between the germline ends. The CDR3 is 14 amino acids. The CDR3 DNA reads as TGTGCCAGCTCAGGAGACCTCCTCTACAATGAGCAGTTCTTC. The encoded protein is CASSGDLLYNEQFF.

The rearrangement joins TRBV19 to TRBJ1-5; a weak D match, TRBD1 (6 bases). V was clipped by 5 bases and J by 0 bases, with 11 bases between them. This CDR3 spans 15 amino acids. Germline V lookup: CDR1 LNHDA, CDR2 SQIVND (reference sequence). The DNA of the CDR3 is TGTGCCAGTAGTGCCGGGACACTTAGCAATCAGCCCCAGCATTTT. Its translation: CASSAGTLSNQPQHF.

V is TRBV4-1 and J is TRBJ2-7; D is perhaps TRBD1 (6 bases). V was cut by 1 base and J by 9 bases, with 13 bases left in between. From germline, CDR1 is MGHRA and CDR2 YSYEKL. This CDR3 has 13 amino acids. In DNA form, the CDR3 reads TGCGCCAGCAGCCAAGCCTCAGGGGTAGCGCAGTACTTC. Its protein is CASSQASGVAQYF.

The CDR3 DNA reads TGTGCCAGCAGTGAGGGATCAGGGATCCCGAGCTCTGGAAACACCATATATTTT. It translates to CASSEGSGIPSSGNTIYF. The chain is built from TRBV6-1 and TRBJ1-3, with D perhaps matching TRBD1 (5 bases). CDR1 MNHNS and CDR2 SASEGT come from the germline V gene. There are 18 residues in the CDR3. Trimming removed 3 bases from V and 0 bases from J, with 18 bases in between.

V and J are TRBV10-2 and TRBJ1-1, with a weak D call TRBD1 (6 bases). CDR1 is WSHSY, CDR2 SAAADI, per germline. The CDR3 extends over 12 amino acids. V lost 6 bases and J 9 bases, leaving 14 bases between the germline ends. CDR3 residues: CASSVGGQKAFF. CDR3 bases: TGCGCCAGCAGCGTCGGGGGGCAAAAAGCTTTCTTT.

This sequence joins TRBV7-2 and TRBJ1-4, with 8 bases aligning to TRBD1. The CDR3 totals 15 residues. CDR1 is SGHTA, CDR2 FQGNSA, per germline. The V segment lost 7 bases and the J segment 0 bases; nucleotides outside the gene matches: 4. The DNA of the CDR3 is TGTGCCAGCAAGGACAGGGTAGCAACTAATGAAAAACTGTTTTTT. Encoded protein: CASKDRVATNEKLFF.

This chain joins TRBV19 and TRBJ1-2; the D is unclear. This CDR3 is built from 14 residues. Germline CDR1 is LNHDA and CDR2 is SQIVND (reference sequence). V was trimmed by 9 bases and J by 0 bases, leaving 14 bases between them. CDR3 in amino acids: CASQVNPSNYGYTF. CDR3 DNA: TGTGCCAGCCAGGTGAACCCCTCTAACTATGGCTACACCTTC. The full variable domain, its missing parts supplied by reference TRBV19 and TRBJ1-2, is DGGITQSPKYLFRKEGQNVTLSCEQNLNHDAMYWYRQDPGQGLRLIYYSQIVNDFQKGDIAEGYSVSREKKESFPLTVTSAQKNPTAFYLCASQVNPSNYGYTFGSGTRLTVV.

This clone appeared a single time. The chain employs TRBV18 and TRBJ1-2; D perhaps matches TRBD1 (5 bases). Trimming cost V 2 bases and J 8 bases, with 12 bases left between them. Germline-derived CDR1 and CDR2 are KGHSH and LQKENI. The CDR3 spans 13 residues. CDR3 residues: CASSPDSREGYTF. CDR3 DNA sequence: TGTGCCAGCTCACCAGACAGCCGGGAGGGCTACACCTTC. Variable domain in full (rest from reference TRBV18 and TRBJ1-2): NAGVMQNPRHLVRRRGQEARLRCSPMKGHSHVYWYRQLPEEGLKFMVYLQKENIIDESGMPKERFSAEFPKEGPSILRIQQVVRGDSAAYFCASSPDSREGYTFGSGTRLTVV.

The rearrangement joins TRBV18 to TRBJ1-4, with TRBD1 identical over 7 bases. Germline assignment: CDR1 KGHSH and CDR2 LQKENI. With 2 bases clipped from V and 8 bases from J, the junction kept 8 bases outside the gene matches. CDR3 length equals 15 residues. CDR3 sequence (DNA): TGTGCCAGCTCACCAAATAGGGGGCGTGGAGAAAAACTGTTTTTT. Protein sequence: CASSPNRGRGEKLFF.

This chain connects TRBV19 to TRBJ1-5, with D unclear. CDR1 LNHDA and CDR2 SQIVND come from the germline V gene (reference sequence). CDR3 length: 13 residues. V shed 3 bases and J shed 6 bases, with 9 bases lying between them. This chain's CDR3 is CASSITARQPQHF. Here the CDR3 DNA reads TGTGCCAGTAGTATTACAGCTCGTCAGCCCCAGCATTTT.

The chain is built from TRBV6-7 and TRBJ2-7, with 11 bases lining up with TRBD1. TRBV6-7 is an ORF for which the function is uncertain. The CDR3 runs 18 residues. Trimming at V came to 6 bases and at J to 5 bases, leaving 18 bases not matched to a gene. The CDR3 DNA is TGTGCCAGCAGCCTCTCGGACAGGGGGCGCTTAGTTGGCAACGAGCAGTACTTC. It codes for CASSLSDRGRLVGNEQYF.

The V call is TRBV4-1, the J call TRBJ1-2; 7 bases align to TRBD1. The junction had 1 base not matched to a gene; V was cut back by 0 bases and J by 0 bases. Per the germline V gene, CDR1 is MGHRA and CDR2 is YSYEKL. There are 15 residues in the CDR3. CDR3 sequence reads: CASSQEDRANYGYTF. CDR3 nucleotides: TGCGCCAGCAGCCAAGAAGACAGGGCTAACTATGGCTACACCTTC.

The V gene is TRBV11-2, the J gene TRBJ1-5; D is ambiguous. V was cut by 1 base and J by 0 bases, with 7 bases left in between. Per the germline V gene, CDR1 is SGHAT and CDR2 is FQNNGV. This CDR3 is built from 15 residues. The chain's CDR3 is CASSLGQDSNQPQHF. The CDR3 DNA sequence: TGTGCCAGCAGCTTAGGGCAGGATAGCAATCAGCCCCAGCATTTT.

This clone has only one observation. V and J are TRBV27 and TRBJ2-3; weak D call: TRBD1 (6 bases). The V gene's germline CDR1 is MNHEY and CDR2 SMNVEV (reference sequence). This CDR3 region has 14 residues. The V and J ends lost 2 bases and 2 bases respectively, with 8 bases between them. CDR3 protein: CASSLGQNTDTQYF. The DNA of the CDR3 is TGTGCCAGCAGTTTAGGACAGAACACAGATACGCAGTATTTT.

The chain uses TRBV19 and TRBJ1-5; D is perhaps TRBD1 (6 bases). This CDR3 comprises 16 residues. V was clipped by 2 bases and J by 7 bases, with 18 bases between them. Per germline, CDR1 LNHDA and CDR2 SQIVND (reference sequence). CDR3 loop: CASSIFGTSFDQPQHF. DNA for the CDR3: TGTGCCAGTAGTATATTCGGGACATCCTTCGACCAGCCCCAGCATTTT.

V is TRBV7-6 and J is TRBJ2-5; TRBD1 agrees at 8 bases. J lost 5 bases, V lost 4 bases, and 9 bases had no gene match. CDR1 and CDR2 from the germline V gene are SGHVS and FNYEAQ. The CDR3 spans 15 residues. CDR3 in DNA: TGTGCCAGCAGCTCGTCCGGGACAGGAGTTGAGACCCAGTACTTC. Its protein is CASSSSGTGVETQYF.

The J gene is TRBJ1-5, the V gene TRBV24-1; tentatively, D is TRBD1 (6 bases). Germline lookup yields CDR1 KGHDR and CDR2 SFDVKD. The CDR3 totals 14 residues. The V gene lost 6 bases and the J gene lost 5 bases, with 13 bases spanning the gap. Here the CDR3 DNA reads TGTGCCACCAGTTCACAGGGAGTCGATCAGCCCCAGCATTTT. Translation gives CATSSQGVDQPQHF.

The chain recombines TRBV6-5 with TRBJ2-6; D call uncertain. There are 15 residues in the CDR3. Germline V CDR1 and CDR2: MNHEY, SVGAGI. V was cut by 8 bases and J by 0 bases, with 11 bases left in between. CDR3 sequence (DNA): TGTGCCAGCGCACAGTCCGACTCTGGGGCCAACGTCCTGACTTTC. Encoded protein: CASAQSDSGANVLTF.

This chain joins TRBV7-6 and TRBJ2-6; 9 bases are shared with TRBD1. The CDR3 is 18 residues long. In germline, CDR1 is SGHVS, CDR2 FNYEAQ. V shed 1 base, J shed 0 bases, and the junction held 4 bases outside the gene matches. Written as DNA, the CDR3 is TGTGCCAGCAGCTTAGAGGGACAGGGAGTCTCTGGGGCCAACGTCCTGACTTTC. This sequence encodes CASSLEGQGVSGANVLTF.

V is TRBV7-9 and J is TRBJ2-7, with D perhaps matching TRBD2 (6 bases). The germline CDR1 and CDR2 sequences are SEHNR and FQNEAQ (reference sequence). V dropped 1 base and J dropped 2 bases, with 15 bases sitting between them. The CDR3 totals 16 residues. The CDR3 nucleotides are TGTGCCAGCAGCTTAGGTCCAACGGGGGACCCCTACGAGCAGTACTTC. It yields the protein CASSLGPTGDPYEQYF.

V usage is TRBV11-2 and J usage is TRBJ2-6; tentative D call: TRBD2 (7 bases). The CDR3 loop spans 19 amino acids. V lost 2 bases and J 0 bases, leaving 17 bases between the germline ends. The germline gives CDR1 SGHAT, CDR2 FQNNGV. The CDR3 region is CASSLPRFGGRSGANVLTF. The CDR3 bases are TGTGCCAGCAGCTTACCCCGGTTCGGGGGGCGCTCTGGGGCCAACGTCCTGACTTTC.

The chain links TRBV19 to TRBJ1-2, with 7 bases that match TRBD1. The CDR3 totals 14 residues. CDR1 is LNHDA and CDR2 is SQIVND in the germline V gene (reference sequence). V shed 5 bases, J shed 4 bases, and the junction held 7 bases outside the gene matches. As DNA, the CDR3 is TGTGCCAGTAGTCCCGAAAGGGGGCCCTATGGCTACACCTTC. Translated, it gives CASSPERGPYGYTF.

The V gene is TRBV5-5, the J gene TRBJ2-7, with 7 bases that match TRBD1. J lost 7 bases, V lost 2 bases, and 9 bases had no gene match. Per germline, CDR1 SGHKS and CDR2 YYEKEE (reference sequence). The CDR3 runs 14 residues. The CDR3 here is CASSFTGAVWEQYF. Written as DNA, the CDR3 is TGTGCCAGCAGCTTCACAGGGGCAGTCTGGGAGCAGTACTTC.

The chain employs TRBV13 and TRBJ2-7; D perhaps matches TRBD1 (6 bases). The ends were cut back, 0 bases at V and 2 bases at J, with 8 bases in the middle. Germline lookup yields CDR1 PRHDT and CDR2 FYEKMQ (reference sequence). The CDR3 sequence is 14 residues long. CDR3 residues: CASSLGAGAYEQYF. The DNA of the CDR3 is TGTGCCAGCAGCTTAGGGGCAGGGGCCTACGAGCAGTACTTC.

The sample holds a few counts of this clone. Other nucleotide sequences from this sample produce the same CDR3. The rearrangement uses TRBV24-1 and TRBJ1-5; D is perhaps TRBD1 (6 bases). The V gene lost 5 bases and the J gene lost 3 bases, with 10 bases spanning the gap. From germline, CDR1 is KGHDR and CDR2 SFDVKD. The CDR3 totals 14 residues. CDR3 protein: CATSARGINQPQHF. The CDR3 DNA sequence: TGTGCCACCAGTGCCAGGGGAATCAATCAGCCCCAGCATTTT.

Comments on this clone: At one boundary the junction diverges from the germline segment, which might be a read error. This chain connects TRBV5-4 to TRBJ2-3; 8 bases align to TRBD1. CDR3 length equals 13 residues. Germline V gene sequence: CDR1 SGHNT, CDR2 YYREEE (reference sequence). In DNA, the CDR3 is TGTGCCAGCACCTTGGACAGGGCAGATACGCAGTATTTT. It yields the protein CASTLDRADTQYF.

The J gene is TRBJ1-3, the V gene TRBV7-2; TRBD1 aligns across 7 bases. Germline CDR1 SGHTA, CDR2 FQGNSA. V lost 5 bases to trimming and J lost 5 bases; unmatched junction nucleotides: 3. The CDR3 is 13 amino acids. The DNA for the CDR3 is TGTGCCAGCAGCCCGGGACAGCGAAACACCATATATTTT. Translating it yields CASSPGQRNTIYF.

The gene calls are TRBV7-7 and TRBJ2-5; maybe TRBD2 (5 bases). V lost 2 bases and J lost 6, with 22 bases in between. The CDR3 totals 17 residues. Germline V lookup: CDR1 SSHAT, CDR2 FNYEAQ (reference sequence). Here the CDR3 reads CASSLLPRGGREKTQYF. CDR3 nucleotide sequence: TGTGCCAGCAGCTTACTGCCCCGGGGTGGGAGAGAGAAGACCCAGTACTTC.